The clone carrying this T cell receptor (beta chain) came up a few times. The antigen is undetermined. Expressed TCRB transcripts were sequenced, since all the RNA that had been isolated was reverse transcribed. Some clones are missing from TCRdb's copy, which holds only in-frame ones; the method was immunoSEQ multiplex PCR. The profile shows around 360,000 clones, around an eighth of them singletons. V was trimmed by 8 bases and J by 2 bases, leaving 18 bases between them. The length of the CDR3 is 15 residues. CDR1 is PRHDT, CDR2 FYEKMQ, per germline (reference sequence). Via the markers CD45RO/CCR7/CD25/CD127/CD95/CD27, stem cell-like memory, regulatory, central memory and naive CD4+ cells were sorted. Every sorted population was more than 95% pure. This entry is derived from a study of beta chain features in type 1 diabetes. Background on the study: Examined across all samples were roughly 100 million sorted cells.

General observations from the study: When Type 1 diabetes patients were examined, their TCRB CDR3s proved moderately but significantly shorter in all four CD4+ subsets. VDJ junctions in type 1 diabetes patients carried more deletions and fewer insertions.

The sequence derives from a woman aged 18-29 years with type 1 diabetes. Sequenced material: naive CD4+ T cells from blood. V and J are TRBV13 and TRBJ1-2; D remains ambiguous. DNA for the CDR3: TGTGCCAGCTCCATAGAAGGTCTGGGCAACTATGGCTACACCTTC. It yields the protein CASSIEGLGNYGYTF.